The 27 T cell receptor beta chains below come from one sample, sequenced in a study of blood T cell repertoires in COVID-19 (dated by TCRdb to 2020 to 2021). Library creation used the immunoSEQ multiplex PCR assay. The table was pulled from immuneACCESS by TCRdb, which kept in-frame rearrangements only. Such tables lose some clones; where checked, under half of the loss comes from unresolved V genes, and the rest has no known cause. Here the sample has about 350,000 clones; more than 70% occur a single time. In total, the top ten clones hold roughly 4% of the sample. Sequences were obtained from peripheral blood. Every receptor here comes from a woman aged 60-75 years with COVID-19, enrolled during active disease.

The rearrangement joins TRBV4-1 to TRBJ1-1, with D hard to call. Trimming left V 1 base short and J 4 bases short, with 16 bases between. CDR3 length: 16 amino acids. Per the germline V gene, CDR1 is MGHRA and CDR2 is YSYEKL. The CDR3, as DNA: TGCGCCAGCAGCCAAGCGGCGAGGCAGCGGGGCACTGAAGCTTTCTTT. It specifies CASSQAARQRGTEAFF.

This clone occurred a few times. This chain joins TRBV7-2 and TRBJ2-5; TRBD2 might be the D (5 bases). CDR1 is SGHTA and CDR2 is FQGNSA in the germline V gene. The CDR3 is 14 residues long. V was cut by 9 bases and J by 2 bases, with 16 bases left in between. CDR3 coding DNA: TGTGCCAGTTCTGGAGGCTTGATACAAGAGACCCAGTACTTC. Translated: CASSGGLIQETQYF.

V is TRBV30 and J is TRBJ1-2, with D possibly matching TRBD1 (5 bases). Trimming cost V 1 base and J 4 bases, with 10 bases left between them. The CDR3 loop spans 13 amino acids. Germline loops: CDR1 GTSNPN, CDR2 SVGIG (reference sequence). The CDR3 here is CAWSATDFYGYTF. As DNA, the CDR3 is TGTGCCTGGAGTGCGACAGATTTCTATGGCTACACCTTC.

The V gene is TRBV28, the J gene TRBJ2-3, with D possibly being TRBD1 (6 bases). The V end lost 6 bases, the J end lost 7 bases, and 17 bases lay between the germline ends. This CDR3 spans 14 amino acids. Germline assignment: CDR1 MDHEN and CDR2 SYDVKM. In nucleotides, the CDR3 is TGTGCCAGCAGCCACCAAGGGGGAAGGAATACGCAGTATTTT. The encoded protein is CASSHQGGRNTQYF.

In regard to this clone: Other nucleotide sequences in the sample specify the same CDR3. The J gene is TRBJ1-5, the V gene TRBV5-1; TRBD1 agrees at 9 bases. The CDR3 covers 14 residues. J was trimmed by 6 bases and V by 0 bases; bases with no gene match: 1. Germline loops: CDR1 SGHRS, CDR2 YFSETQ. CDR3 sequence reads: CASSLGQGGQPQHF. The CDR3 DNA reads as TGCGCCAGCAGCTTGGGACAGGGGGGTCAGCCCCAGCATTTT. The complete variable domain, with remaining parts taken from reference TRBV5-1 and TRBJ1-5, reads KAGVTQTPRYLIKTRGQQVTLSCSPISGHRSVSWYQQTPGQGLQFLFEYFSETQRNKGNFPGRFSGRQFSNSRSEMNVSTLELGDSALYLCASSLGQGGQPQHFGDGTRLSIL.

This clone has only a few counts. This chain uses TRBV5-1 with TRBJ1-1, with D possibly being TRBD1 (6 bases). In germline, CDR1 is SGHRS, CDR2 YFSETQ. This CDR3 has 11 residues. V dropped 2 bases and J dropped 8 bases, with 7 bases sitting between them. Here the CDR3 reads CASSFRGEAFF. The CDR3 coding sequence is TGCGCCAGCAGCTTCAGGGGCGAAGCTTTCTTT.

This clone is a singleton in its sample. This chain connects TRBV23-1 to TRBJ1-6; D is unclear. TRBV23-1 is placed among ORFs of uncertain function. Trimming left V 4 bases short and J 7 bases short, with 8 bases between. There are 13 residues in the CDR3. The CDR3 bases are TGCGCCAGCAGTCGATCGGAGAATTCACCCCTCCACTTT. The encoded protein is CASSRSENSPLHF.

CDR3 bases: TGTGCCAGCAGGCCGGGACTAGCGACTCCAGAGCAGTACTTC. Translated: CASRPGLATPEQYF. V usage is TRBV2 and J usage is TRBJ2-7; TRBD2 agrees at 10 bases. V was clipped by 6 bases and J by 7 bases; unmatched bases: 9. The length of the CDR3 is 14 residues. CDR1 SNHLY and CDR2 FYNNEI come from the germline V gene.

This clone was seen just once. This sequence joins TRBV7-9 and TRBJ2-1; TRBD1 is a possible D gene (5 bases). This CDR3 comprises 13 residues. CDR1 is SEHNR and CDR2 is FQNEAQ in the germline V gene (reference sequence). Trimming cost V 4 bases and J 12 bases, with 16 bases left between them. Here the CDR3 reads CASSSSLRGGQFF. DNA of the CDR3: TGTGCCAGCAGCTCCTCTTTAAGGGGCGGGCAGTTCTTC.

This clone was recorded a few times. This sequence joins TRBV7-9 and TRBJ2-7; D may be TRBD1 (6 bases). The germline V gene has CDR1 SEHNR and CDR2 FQNEAQ (reference sequence). Trimming removed 2 bases at V and 6 bases at J, with 11 bases between. This CDR3 is 13 amino acids long. CDR3 DNA: TGTGCCAGCAGCTTACCAGGGGTGAGCGAGCAGTACTTC. It is translated as CASSLPGVSEQYF. The full variable domain, completed using reference TRBV7-9 and TRBJ2-7, is DTGVSQNPRHKITKRGQNVTFRCDPISEHNRLYWYRQTLGQGPEFLTYFQNEAQLEKSRLLSDRFSAERPKGSFSTLEIQRTEQGDSAMYLCASSLPGVSEQYFGPGTRLTVT.

The chain has TRBV18 and TRBJ1-5, with D unresolved. In germline, CDR1 is KGHSH, CDR2 LQKENI. The CDR3 is 16 residues long. V was clipped by 4 bases and J by 3 bases, with 16 bases between them. The CDR3 bases are TGTGCCAGCTCACTCGGAGCACCTCTAAACAATCAGCCCCAGCATTTT. Protein product: CASSLGAPLNNQPQHF.

This clone was found once. V and J are TRBV28 and TRBJ1-4, with 8 bases matching TRBD1. CDR1 and CDR2 (germline): MDHEN, SYDVKM. Unmatched junction bases numbered 9, after V lost 3 bases and J lost 0 bases. CDR3 size: 18 residues. The DNA of the CDR3 is TGTGCCAGCAGTTTGGTCCTGCAGGGGGCGGCAACTAATGAAAAACTGTTTTTT. This codes for CASSLVLQGAATNEKLFF.

The chain employs TRBV28 and TRBJ1-6; possible D gene TRBD1, 6 bases. The germline V and J ends were trimmed by 0 bases and 3 bases, with 15 bases remaining between them. Germline CDR1 and CDR2: MDHEN and SYDVKM. The CDR3 loop spans 18 amino acids. Written as DNA, the CDR3 is TGTGCCAGCAGTTTATGGGGGGCGAGTTCGAACTATAATTCACCCCTCCACTTT. It specifies CASSLWGASSNYNSPLHF.

This CDR3 is CASRGGWGQAFYGYTF. In nucleotides, the CDR3 is TGTGCCAGCAGAGGGGGGTGGGGACAGGCCTTCTATGGCTACACCTTC. The V gene is TRBV5-4, the J gene TRBJ1-2; 8 bases match TRBD1. The V gene end was trimmed by 5 bases and the J gene end by 4 bases; junction bases not matched to a gene: 13. CDR1 and CDR2 (germline): SGHNT, YYREEE (reference sequence). The CDR3 runs 16 residues.

This chain joins TRBV7-2 and TRBJ1-1, with D possibly being TRBD1 (6 bases). This CDR3 spans 14 amino acids. The V and J ends lost 6 bases and 7 bases respectively, with 18 bases between them. Per germline, CDR1 SGHTA and CDR2 FQGNSA. The CDR3 loop is CASRTQQGRREAFF. DNA of the CDR3: TGTGCCAGCAGAACGCAACAGGGTCGGCGTGAAGCTTTCTTT.

The rearrangement uses TRBV11-2 and TRBJ2-7; perhaps TRBD1 as D (6 bases). This CDR3 has 15 residues. The V end was cut by 2 bases, the J end by 3 bases, with 14 bases between. Looked up from germline, CDR1 is SGHAT and CDR2 is FQNNGV. As DNA, the CDR3 is TGTGCCAGCAGCTTAAGTCAGGGGCCCCTCTACGAGCAGTACTTC. As protein: CASSLSQGPLYEQYF.

This clone was seen once. This chain links TRBV7-9 with TRBJ1-2; 10 positions agree with TRBD1. From germline, CDR1 is SEHNR and CDR2 FQNEAQ (reference sequence). The CDR3 consists of 16 residues. J lost 6 bases, V lost 4 bases, and 11 bases had no gene match. The CDR3 spells CASSSLTGGRWDGYTF. CDR3 bases: TGTGCCAGCAGCTCCCTGACAGGGGGCCGTTGGGATGGCTACACCTTC.

This sequence joins TRBV5-5 and TRBJ2-2; D call uncertain. The CDR3 sequence is 16 residues long. Looked up from germline, CDR1 is SGHKS and CDR2 is YYEKEE (reference sequence). Trimming removed 0 bases from V and 2 bases from J, with 11 bases in between. CDR3 amino acids: CASSLAAASNTGELFF. In nucleotides, the CDR3 is TGTGCCAGCAGCTTGGCTGCGGCCAGCAACACCGGGGAGCTGTTTTTT. The full variable domain, completed using reference TRBV5-5 and TRBJ2-2, is DAGVTQSPTHLIKTRGQQVTLRCSPISGHKSVSWYQQVLGQGPQFIFQYYEKEERGRGNFPDRFSARQFPNYSSELNVNALLLGDSALYLCASSLAAASNTGELFFGEGSRLTVL.

The CDR3 coding sequence is TGTGCCAGCCGTCTGGCGGGTCAGCCCCAGCATTTT. This sequence encodes CASRLAGQPQHF. V is TRBV28 and J is TRBJ1-5, with no clear D. Trimming took off 8 bases at V and 6 bases at J, with 11 bases between the two ends. From germline, CDR1 is MDHEN and CDR2 SYDVKM. CDR3 length equals 12 residues.

The genes are TRBV5-1 and TRBJ2-4; D perhaps matches TRBD1 (6 bases). This CDR3 is built from 15 residues. Trimming removed 4 bases at V and 4 bases at J, with 15 bases between. Germline V gene sequence: CDR1 SGHRS, CDR2 YFSETQ. The CDR3 here is CASSDAGQGKNIQYF. The CDR3 nucleotides read TGCGCCAGCAGCGACGCCGGGCAGGGGAAAAACATTCAGTACTTC.

This chain joins TRBV10-3 and TRBJ2-7; 11 positions match TRBD2. Trimming removed 5 bases from V and 3 bases from J; junction bases left unmatched: 3. The CDR3 extends over 14 amino acids. In germline, CDR1 is ENHRY, CDR2 SYGVKD. CDR3 residues: CAISPGLAVYEQYF. DNA of the CDR3: TGTGCCATCAGTCCGGGACTAGCGGTCTACGAGCAGTACTTC.

This chain uses TRBV20-1 with TRBJ1-6; weak D call: TRBD1 (5 bases). V was trimmed by 3 bases and J by 1 base, leaving 13 bases between them. The germline V gene has CDR1 DFQATT and CDR2 SNEGSKA (reference sequence). This CDR3 is 16 amino acids long. The CDR3: CSASQPGGSYNSPLHF. In DNA form, the CDR3 reads TGCAGTGCTAGTCAGCCGGGGGGGTCCTATAATTCACCCCTCCACTTT.

The chain is built from TRBV15 and TRBJ1-2, with a tentative D call TRBD1 (5 bases). The CDR3 runs 15 residues. V was shortened by 5 bases and J by 8 bases, with 21 bases between the two germline ends. CDR1 LNHNV and CDR2 YYDKDF come from the germline V gene (reference sequence). The CDR3, as DNA: TGTGCCACCAGCCCCGGGACTGGAGGTGGCAGCGGCTACACCTTC. As protein: CATSPGTGGGSGYTF.

A note on this clone: The same CDR3 also results from other DNA sequences found in this sample. The rearrangement links TRBV19 to TRBJ1-5, with 8 bases that match TRBD1. CDR1 and CDR2 from the germline V gene are LNHDA and SQIVND (reference sequence). The CDR3 spans 14 residues. Unmatched junction bases numbered 5, after V lost 6 bases and J lost 4 bases. The DNA of the CDR3 is TGTGCCAGTAGCGGACAGGGTGGGAATCAGCCCCAGCATTTT. Translating it yields CASSGQGGNQPQHF.

The chain carries TRBV28 and TRBJ1-5; TRBD1 agrees at 9 bases. Germline CDR1 reads MDHEN; CDR2 reads SYDVKM. The CDR3 totals 14 residues. V lost 3 bases, J lost 5 bases, and 2 bases stayed unmatched. The CDR3 bases are TGTGCCAGCAGTTTCGGGACAGGGTATCAGCCCCAGCATTTT. Its protein is CASSFGTGYQPQHF.

The chain employs TRBV7-2 and TRBJ2-1, with D possibly TRBD1 on 6 matching bases. Trimming shortened V by 3 bases and J by 8 bases, and 14 bases separated the two germline ends. The CDR3 has 14 amino acids. Germline V CDR1 and CDR2: SGHTA, FQGNSA. As DNA, the CDR3 is TGTGCCAGCAGCTTTCCAGGGGCTAGTGATGAGCAGTTCTTC. Translated, it gives CASSFPGASDEQFF.

This clone has a single count. The rearrangement uses TRBV27 and TRBJ1-6, with a tentative D call TRBD1 (6 bases). This CDR3 is 17 amino acids long. The V and J ends lost 2 bases and 8 bases respectively, with 19 bases between them. The V gene's germline CDR1 is MNHEY and CDR2 SMNVEV (reference sequence). CDR3 region: CASSLAGQTRLYSPLHF. Here the CDR3 DNA reads TGTGCCAGCAGTTTAGCTGGACAGACCCGCTTGTATTCACCCCTCCACTTT.